This TCR beta chain was profiled in a study of graft-versus-host responses after intestinal transplantation. Regarding the study as a whole: There were GvH clones found in recipient marrow, and some of them appeared first in ileum or blood.

Note on this clone: Its antigen is as yet unknown.

Germline CDR1 and CDR2: MNHNY and SVGAGI (reference sequence). The J segment lost 1 base and the V segment lost 5 bases, leaving 10 bases of the junction unmatched. The CDR3 covers 16 residues. Profiling relied on immunoSEQ multiplex PCR, and the TCRdb table lists in-frame clones only, not all of them. Of about 54,000 clones in the sample, about 90% were seen once. The sequences come from PBMCs, collected nearly 670 days after intestinal transplant. The gene calls are TRBV6-6 and TRBJ1-1; 7 nucleotides agree with TRBD1. The origin of this receptor is a human patient who received an intestinal transplant, so some T cells may come from the graft donor. In DNA form, the CDR3 reads TGTGCCAGCAGTACGCCCAGGACAGGCAGGAACACTGAAGCTTTCTTT. This gives the protein CASSTPRTGRNTEAFF.